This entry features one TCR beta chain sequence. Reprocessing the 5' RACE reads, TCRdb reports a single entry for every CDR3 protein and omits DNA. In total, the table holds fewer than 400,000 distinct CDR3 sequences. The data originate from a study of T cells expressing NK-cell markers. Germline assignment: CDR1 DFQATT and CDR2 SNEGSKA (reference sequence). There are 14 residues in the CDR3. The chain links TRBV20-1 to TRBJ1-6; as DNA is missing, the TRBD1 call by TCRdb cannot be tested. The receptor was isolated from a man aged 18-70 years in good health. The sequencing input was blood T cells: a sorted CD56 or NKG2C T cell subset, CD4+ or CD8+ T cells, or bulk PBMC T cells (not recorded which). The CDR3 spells CSAPQGIDNSPLHF.